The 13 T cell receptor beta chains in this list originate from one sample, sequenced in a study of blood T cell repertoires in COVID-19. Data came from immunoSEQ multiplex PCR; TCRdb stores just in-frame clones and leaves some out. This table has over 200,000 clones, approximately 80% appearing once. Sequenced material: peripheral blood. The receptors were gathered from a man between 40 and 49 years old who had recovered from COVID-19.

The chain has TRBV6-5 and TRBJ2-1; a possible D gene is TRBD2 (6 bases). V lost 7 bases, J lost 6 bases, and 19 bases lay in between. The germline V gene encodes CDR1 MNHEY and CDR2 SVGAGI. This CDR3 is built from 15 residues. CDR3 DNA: TGTGCCAGCAAGGGGACTCCAGACGGGAGCAATGAGCAGTTCTTC. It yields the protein CASKGTPDGSNEQFF.

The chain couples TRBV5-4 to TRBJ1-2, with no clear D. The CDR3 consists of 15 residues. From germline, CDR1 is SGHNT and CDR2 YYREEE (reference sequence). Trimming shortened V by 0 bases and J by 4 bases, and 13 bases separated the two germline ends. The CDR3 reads CASSLASSGLYGYTF. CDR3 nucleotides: TGTGCCAGCAGCTTGGCTTCCTCAGGCCTCTATGGCTACACCTTC.

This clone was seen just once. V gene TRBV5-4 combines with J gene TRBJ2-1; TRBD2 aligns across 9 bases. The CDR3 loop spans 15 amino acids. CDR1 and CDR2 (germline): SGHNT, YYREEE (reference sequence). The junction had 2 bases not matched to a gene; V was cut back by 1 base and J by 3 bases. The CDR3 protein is CASSLNSGSYNEQFF. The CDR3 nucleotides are TGTGCCAGCAGCTTGAATAGCGGGAGCTACAATGAGCAGTTCTTC.

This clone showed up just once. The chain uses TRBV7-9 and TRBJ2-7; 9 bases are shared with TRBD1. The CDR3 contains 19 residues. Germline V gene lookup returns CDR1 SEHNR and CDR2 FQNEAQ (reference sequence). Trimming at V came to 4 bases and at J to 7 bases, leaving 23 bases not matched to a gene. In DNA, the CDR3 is TGTGCCAGCAGCTCCAGCCCGGGACAGGGTTGGGCCCCTACGGGGGAGCAGTACTTC. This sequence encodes CASSSSPGQGWAPTGEQYF.

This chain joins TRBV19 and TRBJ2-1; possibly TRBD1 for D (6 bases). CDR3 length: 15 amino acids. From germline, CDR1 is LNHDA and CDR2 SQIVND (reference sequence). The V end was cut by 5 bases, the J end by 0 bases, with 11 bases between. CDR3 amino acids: CASSVRGGSYNEQFF. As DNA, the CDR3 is TGTGCCAGTAGTGTCAGGGGCGGCTCCTACAATGAGCAGTTCTTC.

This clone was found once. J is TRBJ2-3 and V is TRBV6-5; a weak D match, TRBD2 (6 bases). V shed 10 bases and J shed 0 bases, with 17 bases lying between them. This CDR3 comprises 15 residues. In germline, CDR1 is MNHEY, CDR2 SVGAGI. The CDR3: CATSREDASTDTQYF. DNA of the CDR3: TGTGCCACCTCGAGGGAGGACGCTAGCACAGATACGCAGTATTTT.

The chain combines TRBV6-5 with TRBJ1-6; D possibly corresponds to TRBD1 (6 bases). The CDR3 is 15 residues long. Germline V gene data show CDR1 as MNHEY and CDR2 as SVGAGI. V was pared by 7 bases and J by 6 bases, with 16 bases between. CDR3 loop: CASTTRGGLNSPLHF. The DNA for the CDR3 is TGTGCCAGCACCACTCGGGGGGGGCTTAATTCACCCCTCCACTTT.

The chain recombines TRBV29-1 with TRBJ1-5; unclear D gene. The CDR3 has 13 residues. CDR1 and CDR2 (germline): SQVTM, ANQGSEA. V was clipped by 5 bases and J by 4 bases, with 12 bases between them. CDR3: CSVRDTDNQPQHF. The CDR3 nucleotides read TGCAGCGTTAGAGACACAGATAATCAGCCCCAGCATTTT.

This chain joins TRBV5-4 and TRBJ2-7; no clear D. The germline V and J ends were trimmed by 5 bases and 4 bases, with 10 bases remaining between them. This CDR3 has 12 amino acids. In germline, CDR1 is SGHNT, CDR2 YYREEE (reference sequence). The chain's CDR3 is CASSSDSYEQYF. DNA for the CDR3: TGTGCCAGCAGTTCCGACTCATACGAGCAGTACTTC.

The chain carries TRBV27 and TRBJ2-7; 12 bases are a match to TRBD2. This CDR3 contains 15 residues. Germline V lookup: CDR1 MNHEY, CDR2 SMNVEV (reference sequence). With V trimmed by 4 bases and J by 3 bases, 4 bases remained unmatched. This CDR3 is CASSSLTSGSYEQYF. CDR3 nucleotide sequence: TGTGCCAGCAGTTCCCTGACTAGCGGGAGCTACGAGCAGTACTTC.

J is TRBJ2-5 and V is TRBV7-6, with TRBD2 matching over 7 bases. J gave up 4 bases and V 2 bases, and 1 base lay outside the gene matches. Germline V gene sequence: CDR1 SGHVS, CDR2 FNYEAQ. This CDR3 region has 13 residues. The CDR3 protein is CASSLTGGETQYF. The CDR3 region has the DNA TGTGCCAGCAGCTTAACGGGGGGAGAGACCCAGTACTTC.

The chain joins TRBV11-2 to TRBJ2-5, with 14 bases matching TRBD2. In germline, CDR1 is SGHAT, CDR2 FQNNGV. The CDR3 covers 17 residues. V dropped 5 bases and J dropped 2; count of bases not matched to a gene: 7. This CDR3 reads CASSVGTSGSAQETQYF. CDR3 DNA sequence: TGTGCCAGCAGCGTCGGGACTAGCGGGAGTGCTCAAGAGACCCAGTACTTC.

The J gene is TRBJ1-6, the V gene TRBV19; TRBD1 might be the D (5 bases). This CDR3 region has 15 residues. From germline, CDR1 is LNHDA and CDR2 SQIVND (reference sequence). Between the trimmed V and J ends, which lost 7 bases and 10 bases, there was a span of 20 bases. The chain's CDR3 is CASTPSSSRGSPLHF. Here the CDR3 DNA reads TGTGCCAGTACCCCCTCTTCATCCCGGGGGTCACCCCTCCACTTT.